Listed below are T cell receptor beta chains from one sample, sequenced in a study of OX40 agonist ivuxolimab in advanced cancers. TCRdb's copy holds only in-frame clones and misses some; the assay was immunoSEQ multiplex PCR. Altogether 50,000 to 85,000 clones are present, around 86% being singletons, with the ten largest covering 2.5%. The sequenced sample was CD4+ or CD8+ T cells sorted from blood, obtained in a trial of the OX40 agonist ivuxolimab. Receptors were obtained from an adult with an advanced solid tumor such as melanoma, head and neck, liver or kidney cancer. The CDR3 runs from the conserved cysteine through the conserved F or W.

TRBV12-5	TRBJ2-1	CASGLDAGQFSNEQFF
TRBV5-6	TRBJ2-1	CASSLGTSGSRSYNEQFF
TRBV5-1	TRBJ2-3	CASSFDSPNTDTQYF
TRBV11-2	TRBJ2-2	CASSSGLAPGELFF
TRBV10-2	TRBJ2-7	CASSSLRGTRAYEQYF
TRBV7-2	-	CASSATVGEQYF
TRBV29-1	TRBJ2-2	CSVEDLMGVGTGELFF
TRBV7-3	TRBJ2-5	CASSKGRTQETQYF
TRBV11-2	TRBJ1-2	CASSLGQVKGYTF
TRBV10-2	TRBJ2-7	CASSNDRGYEQYF
TRBV28	TRBJ2-2	CASIRKAGDTGELFF
TRBV10-3	TRBJ2-5	CAISEQGLAGGQETQYF
TRBV5-4	TRBJ2-7	CASSSGRRVVEQYF
TRBV5-6	TRBJ1-2	CASSHRDWYTF
TRBV2	TRBJ1-3	CASSEDMFSGNTIYF
TRBV5-6	TRBJ2-5	CASTREGSRRETQYF
TRBV7-9	TRBJ2-1	CASSLPRLAGGDEQFF
TRBV5-4	TRBJ2-3	CASSLRDRSTDTQYF
TRBV6-4	TRBJ1-2	CASRKEGLYGYTF
TRBV18	TRBJ1-1	CASSPIQMNTEAFF
TRBV19	TRBJ1-2	CASSTRTGGGYGYTF
TRBV28	TRBJ2-3	CASSLGLAGRGTQYF
TRBV15	TRBJ2-5	CATPENQETQYF
TRBV6-5	TRBJ2-5	CATRGVGTQETQYF
TRBV2	TRBJ2-5	CASGTSSFSTQYF
TRBV6-5	TRBJ1-2	CASSTTGGAGYGYTF
TRBV30	TRBJ1-3	CAWGPGVGGNTIYF
TRBV7-9	TRBJ2-7	CASSMDYWGEQKQYF
TRBV10-3	TRBJ1-5	CAISEYADSGNQPQHF
TRBV19	TRBJ2-7	CASGLAGGPYEQYF
TRBV5-1	TRBJ2-5	CASSLAQSIGETQYF